The entry that follows covers one T cell receptor (beta chain) sequence. J lost 12 bases, V lost 4 bases, and 15 bases had no gene match. CDR1 and CDR2 from the germline V gene are LGHDT and YNNKEL (reference sequence). CDR3 size: 15 residues. These data belong to a study of blood T cell repertoires in COVID-19. Study context: The origin of the acute and convalescent COVID-19 samples was the United States, Italy and Spain. Sources were T cells, B-cell-depleted T cells, or PBMCs; the material itself was cDNA or gDNA.

Profiled with immunoSEQ multiplex PCR; TCRdb holds only in-frame clones, not every one. The sample consists of 120,000 to 150,000 clones, 88% of them appearing once. The sequence was collected from a woman in her 30s with acute COVID-19. This chain joins TRBV3-1 (or the pseudogene TRBV3-2) and TRBJ1-5; 7 bases are shared with TRBD1. The sequencing input was PBMCs or T cells enriched from blood (not recorded which). The CDR3 coding sequence is TGTGCCAGCAGCCCACGGGGACAGCCCTCAGGGCTCCAGCATTTT. Its translation is CASSPRGQPSGLQHF.